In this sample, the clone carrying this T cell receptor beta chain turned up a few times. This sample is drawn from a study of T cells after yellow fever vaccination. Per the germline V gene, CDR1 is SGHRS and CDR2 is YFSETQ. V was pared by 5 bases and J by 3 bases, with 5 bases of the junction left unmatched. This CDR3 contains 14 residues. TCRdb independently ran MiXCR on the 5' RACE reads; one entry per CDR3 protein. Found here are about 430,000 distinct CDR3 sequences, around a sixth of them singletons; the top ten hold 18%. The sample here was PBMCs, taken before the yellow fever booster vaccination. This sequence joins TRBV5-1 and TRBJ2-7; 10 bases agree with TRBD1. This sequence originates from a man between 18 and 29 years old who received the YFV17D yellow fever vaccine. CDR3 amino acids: CASSGQGGNYEQYF. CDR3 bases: TGCGCCAGCAGTGGACAGGGGGGCAACTACGAGCAGTACTTC.